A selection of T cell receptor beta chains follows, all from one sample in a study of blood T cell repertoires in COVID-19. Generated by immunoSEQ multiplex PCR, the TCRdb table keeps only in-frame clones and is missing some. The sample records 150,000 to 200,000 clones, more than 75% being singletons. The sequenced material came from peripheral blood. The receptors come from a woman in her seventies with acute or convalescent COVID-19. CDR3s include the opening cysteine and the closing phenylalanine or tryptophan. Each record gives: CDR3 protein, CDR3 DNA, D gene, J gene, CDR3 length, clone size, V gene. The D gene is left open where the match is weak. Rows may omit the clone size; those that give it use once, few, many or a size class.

cdr3_aa: CASSEGQASNEQFF
cdr3_nt: TGTGCCAGCAGTGAAGGGCAGGCCTCCAATGAGCAGTTCTTC
d_call: -
j_call: TRBJ2-1
cdr3_length: 14
clone_size: -
v_call: TRBV2

cdr3_aa: CASSRDSYNSPLHF
cdr3_nt: TGTGCCAGTAGCCGGGACAGCTATAATTCACCCCTCCACTTT
d_call: TRBD1
j_call: TRBJ1-6
cdr3_length: 14
clone_size: -
v_call: TRBV25-1

cdr3_aa: CASSLEGSGEQYF
cdr3_nt: TGCGCCAGCAGCTTGGAAGGGAGCGGCGAGCAGTACTTC
d_call: -
j_call: TRBJ2-7
cdr3_length: 13
clone_size: -
v_call: TRBV5-1

cdr3_aa: CASSSRDRGHGNTIYF
cdr3_nt: TGTGCCAGCAGCTCCAGGGACAGGGGGCATGGAAACACCATATATTTT
d_call: TRBD1
j_call: TRBJ1-3
cdr3_length: 16
clone_size: -
v_call: TRBV9

cdr3_aa: CASSLRTGGANEKLFF
cdr3_nt: TGTGCCAGCAGTTTACGCACAGGGGGAGCGAATGAAAAACTGTTTTTT
d_call: TRBD1
j_call: TRBJ1-4
cdr3_length: 16
clone_size: -
v_call: TRBV28

cdr3_aa: CASSTQQGTHEKLFF
cdr3_nt: TGCGCCAGCAGCACCCAACAGGGGACCCATGAAAAACTGTTTTTT
d_call: TRBD1
j_call: TRBJ1-4
cdr3_length: 15
clone_size: few
v_call: TRBV5-1

cdr3_aa: CASSLVPAGGRETQYF
cdr3_nt: TGTGCCAGCAGCTTAGTTCCAGCGGGGGGGCGGGAGACCCAGTACTTC
d_call: TRBD2
j_call: TRBJ2-5
cdr3_length: 16
clone_size: -
v_call: TRBV7-2

cdr3_aa: CASSQDRWGPGQAKNIQYF
cdr3_nt: TGCGCCAGCAGCCAAGATAGGTGGGGGCCCGGTCAAGCCAAAAACATTCAGTACTTC
d_call: -
j_call: TRBJ2-4
cdr3_length: 19
clone_size: -
v_call: TRBV4-3

cdr3_aa: CASSLPLVYGYTF
cdr3_nt: TGTGCCAGCAGCTTACCACTGGTCTATGGCTACACCTTC
d_call: -
j_call: TRBJ1-2
cdr3_length: 13
clone_size: -
v_call: TRBV7-9

cdr3_aa: CASRSGGPLDTQYF
cdr3_nt: TGTGCCAGCAGAAGCGGGGGGCCCCTAGATACGCAGTATTTT
d_call: TRBD2
j_call: TRBJ2-3
cdr3_length: 14
clone_size: -
v_call: TRBV6-6

cdr3_aa: CSVEALGDSTDTQYF
cdr3_nt: TGCAGCGTTGAAGCCCTCGGGGATAGCACAGATACGCAGTATTTT
d_call: -
j_call: TRBJ2-3
cdr3_length: 15
clone_size: -
v_call: TRBV29-1

cdr3_aa: CASSLQALNTEAFF
cdr3_nt: TGTGCCAGCAGCTTACAGGCCCTGAACACTGAAGCTTTCTTT
d_call: -
j_call: TRBJ1-1
cdr3_length: 14
clone_size: -
v_call: TRBV5-6

cdr3_aa: CASSLQGRGAQYF
cdr3_nt: TGTGCCAGCAGCCTACAGGGGCGAGGGGCCCAGTACTTC
d_call: TRBD1
j_call: TRBJ2-5
cdr3_length: 13
clone_size: -
v_call: TRBV7-7

cdr3_aa: CASAIGARANQPQHF
cdr3_nt: TGTGCCAGTGCCATTGGGGCTCGAGCAAATCAGCCCCAGCATTTT
d_call: -
j_call: TRBJ1-5
cdr3_length: 15
clone_size: -
v_call: TRBV19

cdr3_aa: CASSSGTGSWTEAFF
cdr3_nt: TGTGCCAGCAGCTCTGGGACAGGGAGTTGGACTGAAGCTTTCTTT
d_call: TRBD1
j_call: TRBJ1-1
cdr3_length: 15
clone_size: -
v_call: TRBV7-2

cdr3_aa: CASSYRLAGEKTQYF
cdr3_nt: TGTGCCAGCAGTTACCGGCTAGCGGGGGAAAAGACCCAGTACTTC
d_call: TRBD2
j_call: TRBJ2-5
cdr3_length: 15
clone_size: once
v_call: TRBV6-6

cdr3_aa: CASSLIPGHNSPLHF
cdr3_nt: TGTGCCAGCAGCCTCATTCCCGGTCATAATTCACCCCTCCACTTT
d_call: -
j_call: TRBJ1-6
cdr3_length: 15
clone_size: few
v_call: TRBV7-2

cdr3_aa: CSVEGAGVPYGYTF
cdr3_nt: TGCAGCGTTGAAGGTGCAGGGGTTCCCTATGGCTACACCTTC
d_call: -
j_call: TRBJ1-2
cdr3_length: 14
clone_size: -
v_call: TRBV29-1

cdr3_aa: CSASSGRIGDTQYF
cdr3_nt: TGCAGTGCTAGTAGCGGGAGGATCGGAGATACGCAGTATTTT
d_call: TRBD2
j_call: TRBJ2-3
cdr3_length: 14
clone_size: -
v_call: TRBV20-1

cdr3_aa: CASSLGGPTGVDNQPQHF
cdr3_nt: TGTGCCAGCAGTTTAGGAGGACCGACAGGGGTTGACAATCAGCCCCAGCATTTT
d_call: TRBD1
j_call: TRBJ1-5
cdr3_length: 18
clone_size: -
v_call: TRBV27

cdr3_aa: CASRYETRFPPPAQYF
cdr3_nt: TGCGCCAGCAGATACGAGACTAGATTTCCCCCCCCTGCGCAGTATTTT
d_call: -
j_call: TRBJ2-3
cdr3_length: 16
clone_size: -
v_call: TRBV5-1

cdr3_aa: CASSRQGESSYNEQFF
cdr3_nt: TGTGCCAGTAGTAGACAGGGGGAGAGCTCCTACAATGAGCAGTTCTTC
d_call: TRBD1
j_call: TRBJ2-1
cdr3_length: 16
clone_size: -
v_call: TRBV19

cdr3_aa: CACRDTNYGYTF
cdr3_nt: TGTGCCTGCCGGGATACTAACTATGGCTACACCTTC
d_call: -
j_call: TRBJ1-2
cdr3_length: 12
clone_size: -
v_call: TRBV28

cdr3_aa: CASSGVYDRFYGYTF
cdr3_nt: TGTGCCAGCAGCGGGGTTTATGACAGATTCTATGGCTACACCTTC
d_call: -
j_call: TRBJ1-2
cdr3_length: 15
clone_size: -
v_call: TRBV5-8

cdr3_aa: CASSAGAVKNIQYF
cdr3_nt: TGTGCCAGCAGCGCGGGGGCGGTCAAAAACATTCAGTACTTC
d_call: -
j_call: TRBJ2-4
cdr3_length: 14
clone_size: -
v_call: TRBV7-2

cdr3_aa: CSVSGLAGGADTQYF
cdr3_nt: TGCAGCGTTTCGGGACTAGCGGGAGGAGCAGATACGCAGTATTTT
d_call: TRBD2
j_call: TRBJ2-3
cdr3_length: 15
clone_size: -
v_call: TRBV29-1

cdr3_aa: CASRGARGTYTEAFF
cdr3_nt: TGTGCCAGCAGGGGGGCCCGCGGAACCTACACTGAAGCTTTCTTT
d_call: -
j_call: TRBJ1-1
cdr3_length: 15
clone_size: -
v_call: TRBV6-5

cdr3_aa: CASSQNTGGVYEQYF
cdr3_nt: TGCGCCAGCAGCCAAAATACAGGGGGCGTCTACGAGCAGTACTTC
d_call: TRBD1
j_call: TRBJ2-7
cdr3_length: 15
clone_size: -
v_call: TRBV5-1

cdr3_aa: CASGKGGNTGELFF
cdr3_nt: TGTGCCAGCGGCAAAGGGGGGAACACCGGGGAGCTGTTTTTT
d_call: -
j_call: TRBJ2-2
cdr3_length: 14
clone_size: -
v_call: TRBV7-6

cdr3_aa: CASSPQAGLGNQPQHF
cdr3_nt: TGTGCCAGCTCACCGCAGGCGGGGTTGGGGAATCAGCCCCAGCATTTT
d_call: -
j_call: TRBJ1-5
cdr3_length: 16
clone_size: -
v_call: TRBV18

cdr3_aa: CASSGDGGHNYGYTF
cdr3_nt: TGTGCCAGTAGTGGAGATGGGGGACACAACTATGGCTACACCTTC
d_call: -
j_call: TRBJ1-2
cdr3_length: 15
clone_size: -
v_call: TRBV19

cdr3_aa: CASSLQGLADNEQFF
cdr3_nt: TGTGCCAGCAGCTTACAGGGACTAGCGGACAATGAGCAGTTCTTC
d_call: TRBD2
j_call: TRBJ2-1
cdr3_length: 15
clone_size: -
v_call: TRBV5-4

cdr3_aa: CASSRYGGDVISYNEQFF
cdr3_nt: TGCGCCAGCAGCCGATACGGGGGGGACGTGATATCCTACAATGAGCAGTTCTTC
d_call: TRBD2
j_call: TRBJ2-1
cdr3_length: 18
clone_size: -
v_call: TRBV4-1

cdr3_aa: CASSSQGSNNSPLHF
cdr3_nt: TGTGCCAGCAGCTCACAGGGATCCAATAATTCACCCCTCCACTTT
d_call: -
j_call: TRBJ1-6
cdr3_length: 15
clone_size: -
v_call: TRBV7-2

cdr3_aa: CATSSLGDTQYF
cdr3_nt: TGTGCCACTAGTTCCCTGGGAGATACGCAGTATTTT
d_call: -
j_call: TRBJ2-3
cdr3_length: 12
clone_size: -
v_call: TRBV2

cdr3_aa: CASSPRQASNEQYF
cdr3_nt: TGCGCCAGCAGCCCCCGACAGGCGTCAAACGAGCAGTACTTC
d_call: -
j_call: TRBJ2-7
cdr3_length: 14
clone_size: -
v_call: TRBV5-1

cdr3_aa: CASSVATGNTEAFF
cdr3_nt: TGTGCCAGCAGCGTAGCGACAGGGAACACTGAAGCTTTCTTT
d_call: -
j_call: TRBJ1-1
cdr3_length: 14
clone_size: -
v_call: TRBV9

cdr3_aa: CAKDRGYEQYF
cdr3_nt: TGCGCCAAAGACAGGGGTTACGAGCAGTACTTC
d_call: TRBD1
j_call: TRBJ2-7
cdr3_length: 11
clone_size: -
v_call: TRBV10-1

cdr3_aa: CASSVDRVTNEKLFF
cdr3_nt: TGTGCCAGCAGTGTCGACAGGGTCACTAATGAAAAACTGTTTTTT
d_call: TRBD1
j_call: TRBJ1-4
cdr3_length: 15
clone_size: few
v_call: TRBV6-6

cdr3_aa: CASSPYGRQGASFTRLAETQYF
cdr3_nt: TGTGCCAGCAGCCCGTACGGGAGACAAGGAGCATCCTTTACCCGTCTAGCGGAGACCCAGTACTTC
d_call: -
j_call: TRBJ2-5
cdr3_length: 22
clone_size: -
v_call: TRBV7-8

cdr3_aa: CASSQDPPGLNEKLFF
cdr3_nt: TGTGCCAGCAGCCAAGATCCCCCAGGGCTTAATGAAAAACTGTTTTTT
d_call: -
j_call: TRBJ1-4
cdr3_length: 16
clone_size: -
v_call: TRBV3-1/TRBV3-2

cdr3_aa: CASYKTTGANQPQHF
cdr3_nt: TGTGCCAGCTACAAAACGACAGGGGCTAATCAGCCCCAGCATTTT
d_call: -
j_call: TRBJ1-5
cdr3_length: 15
clone_size: -
v_call: TRBV21-1

cdr3_aa: CASRKTGGTQETQYF
cdr3_nt: TGTGCCAGCAGGAAGACAGGGGGGACCCAAGAGACCCAGTACTTC
d_call: TRBD1
j_call: TRBJ2-5
cdr3_length: 15
clone_size: -
v_call: TRBV2

cdr3_aa: CAISEPGGRTYNEQFF
cdr3_nt: TGTGCCATCAGTGAGCCCGGCGGGAGAACGTACAATGAGCAGTTCTTC
d_call: TRBD2
j_call: TRBJ2-1
cdr3_length: 16
clone_size: -
v_call: TRBV10-3

cdr3_aa: CASSPIKGQNYGYTF
cdr3_nt: TGTGCCAGCTCACCAATAAAGGGACAGAACTATGGCTACACCTTC
d_call: TRBD1
j_call: TRBJ1-2
cdr3_length: 15
clone_size: -
v_call: TRBV18

cdr3_aa: CASSHTGGGYEQYF
cdr3_nt: TGTGCCAGCAGTCATACAGGGGGTGGGTACGAGCAGTACTTC
d_call: TRBD1
j_call: TRBJ2-7
cdr3_length: 14
clone_size: -
v_call: TRBV6-5

cdr3_aa: CASSHPGLATYEQYF
cdr3_nt: TGCGCCAGCAGCCACCCGGGACTGGCTACCTACGAGCAGTACTTC
d_call: -
j_call: TRBJ2-7
cdr3_length: 15
clone_size: -
v_call: TRBV4-1

cdr3_aa: CASRSHRGLYEKLFF
cdr3_nt: TGCGCCAGCAGGTCCCACAGGGGGCTTTATGAAAAACTGTTTTTT
d_call: TRBD1
j_call: TRBJ1-4
cdr3_length: 15
clone_size: -
v_call: TRBV10-2

cdr3_aa: CASSIDYGYTF
cdr3_nt: TGTGCCAGTAGTATCGACTATGGCTACACCTTC
d_call: -
j_call: TRBJ1-2
cdr3_length: 11
clone_size: once
v_call: TRBV19

cdr3_aa: CAISDTGNNEQFF
cdr3_nt: TGTGCCATCAGTGACACAGGGAATAATGAGCAGTTCTTC
d_call: -
j_call: TRBJ2-1
cdr3_length: 13
clone_size: -
v_call: TRBV10-3

cdr3_aa: CASSFQGGRQPQHF
cdr3_nt: TGTGCCAGTAGTTTCCAAGGGGGCCGGCAGCCCCAGCATTTT
d_call: TRBD1
j_call: TRBJ1-5
cdr3_length: 14
clone_size: -
v_call: TRBV19

cdr3_aa: CASSQDYVTSSYNEQFF
cdr3_nt: TGCGCCAGCAGCCAAGATTATGTTACTTCCTCCTACAATGAGCAGTTCTTC
d_call: -
j_call: TRBJ2-1
cdr3_length: 17
clone_size: -
v_call: TRBV4-1